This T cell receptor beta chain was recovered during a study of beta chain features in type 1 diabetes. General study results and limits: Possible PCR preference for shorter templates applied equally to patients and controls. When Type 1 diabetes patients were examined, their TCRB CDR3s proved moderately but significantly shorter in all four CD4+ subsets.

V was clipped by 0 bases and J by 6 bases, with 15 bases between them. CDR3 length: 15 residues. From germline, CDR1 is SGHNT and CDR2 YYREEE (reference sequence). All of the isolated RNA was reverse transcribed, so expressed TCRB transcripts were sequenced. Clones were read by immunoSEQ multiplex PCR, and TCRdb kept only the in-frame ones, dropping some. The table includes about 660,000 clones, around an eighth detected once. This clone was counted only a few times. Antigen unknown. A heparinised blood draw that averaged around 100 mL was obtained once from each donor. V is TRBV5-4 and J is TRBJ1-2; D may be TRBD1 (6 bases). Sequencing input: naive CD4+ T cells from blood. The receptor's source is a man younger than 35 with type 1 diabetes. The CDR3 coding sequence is TGTGCCAGCAGCTTGGATCCAGGGGTGGGCGATGGCTACACCTTC. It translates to CASSLDPGVGDGYTF.